This T cell receptor (beta chain) was documented in a study of PD-1 blockade in classical Hodgkin lymphoma (TCRdb year 2020). Regarding the research as a whole: Nivolumab dosing was 3 mg/kg intravenously every 2 weeks, continuing until either disease progression or unacceptable toxicity. The study used TCR beta sequencing and CyTOF to define a peripheral blood immune signature of response to PD-1 blockade in classical Hodgkin lymphoma. Beyond this particular receptor, the publication reports: Only a single clinical trial cohort was studied, and what caused the repertoire differences, possibly disease activity or prior therapy, remained undefined. Baseline TCR diversity was reported as lower in newly diagnosed patients than in healthy donors, and lower still in relapsed/refractory patients. Among trial patients, those achieving complete response had baseline diversity similar to that of newly diagnosed patients, while diversity was significantly lower in partial responders and progressors. Lower diversity was observed in patients in whom nivolumab was started less than 1 year after ASCT, and these patients were excluded from later analyses so that confounding by immune reconstitution would be avoided. By C4D1, a significant rise was seen in CD4+ TCR diversity but not in CD8+ TCR diversity (p=0.0027 vs p=0.16), and the rise was most apparent among complete responders (p=0.02).

From its cysteine to its phenylalanine, the CDR3 spans 12 amino acids. Only the CDR3 portion is preserved as DNA: 36 bases, with reading frame beginning at the first base. The germline V gene sets CDR1 to SGHAT and CDR2 to FQNNGV. V gives up 5 bases and J gives up 8 bases, and the segment between their germline ends measures 12 bases. This clone was seen only once. It has no known antigen specificity. Base quality data are lacking; no much larger clone is found one base away. Genomic DNA was isolated using the Qiagen DNeasy kit from unsorted PBMCs as well as from negatively selected CD4+ and CD8+ fractions. Amplification of TCR beta CDR3 regions was done by immunoSEQ multiplex PCR with primers that anneal to V and J segments. A synthetic immune receptor repertoire was used to minimize amplification bias, and remaining bias was computationally removed after sequencing. Regarding the original processing steps: Custom Python scripts were used to quantify repertoire diversity as the Shannon entropy index. Unsorted, CD4+ and CD8+ repertoires were analyzed separately, except in combined analyses where CD4+ and CD8+ sequences were merged in silico. A clone was considered expanded if an increase in frequency of at least 2-fold after treatment relative to C1D1 was found, and a pseudocount of 0.5 was applied to clones undetected at baseline. Singleton clones were defined as clones with 0 or 1 copy at C1D1, and non-singleton clones were defined as clones with 2 or more copies. Clones expanded in unsorted samples were assigned a CD4+, CD8+ or unknown annotation through matching of protein sequences in sorted samples from the same patient. Wilcoxon tests on paired samples were used to test changes in diversity from C1D1 to C4D1. TCRdb carries this immuneACCESS record with in-frame sequences only. Its versions omit some clonotypes, under half of them owing to an unresolved V gene in the studies checked, with the rest unexplained. The V and J calls and the clone size are those of that table, but D and trimming were determined from the DNA. This sample lists approximately 61,000 clones; about 85% were detected once. The ten largest clonotypes hold roughly 8.1% of the sample.

Reading the label with the study, this specimen's time point is: cycle 4 day 1 (C4D1), after more than 5 weeks of nivolumab. All trial patients had relapsed after autologous stem cell transplantation, with cohorts A, B and C differing in prior brentuximab vedotin exposure. The trial cohort was composed of around 60 patients with relapsed/refractory classical Hodgkin lymphoma, for whom complete response, partial response or progressive disease was recorded as best overall response. Single-agent nivolumab was administered to trial patients in the multi-cohort phase II CheckMate 205 trial. An independent review committee assessed best overall response using the 2007 International Working Group response criteria. Trial PBMCs were collected just before the start of nivolumab (C1D1) and during therapy at cycle 2 day 1 and cycle 4 day 1. After peripheral blood was drawn into 8 mL Vacutainer Cell Preparation Tubes, PBMCs were isolated by centrifugation and then cryopreserved.

This specimen was peripheral blood mononuclear cells (PBMCs), taken before the fourth cycle of nivolumab. The chain was built from TRBV11-2 and TRBJ1-2, with no confidently assigned D gene. The source of this sequence is a human donor with classical Hodgkin lymphoma. The base sequence is TGTGCCAGCAGCCCCGCGTCGCAGGGCTACACCTTC. Its amino acids are CASSPASQGYTF.